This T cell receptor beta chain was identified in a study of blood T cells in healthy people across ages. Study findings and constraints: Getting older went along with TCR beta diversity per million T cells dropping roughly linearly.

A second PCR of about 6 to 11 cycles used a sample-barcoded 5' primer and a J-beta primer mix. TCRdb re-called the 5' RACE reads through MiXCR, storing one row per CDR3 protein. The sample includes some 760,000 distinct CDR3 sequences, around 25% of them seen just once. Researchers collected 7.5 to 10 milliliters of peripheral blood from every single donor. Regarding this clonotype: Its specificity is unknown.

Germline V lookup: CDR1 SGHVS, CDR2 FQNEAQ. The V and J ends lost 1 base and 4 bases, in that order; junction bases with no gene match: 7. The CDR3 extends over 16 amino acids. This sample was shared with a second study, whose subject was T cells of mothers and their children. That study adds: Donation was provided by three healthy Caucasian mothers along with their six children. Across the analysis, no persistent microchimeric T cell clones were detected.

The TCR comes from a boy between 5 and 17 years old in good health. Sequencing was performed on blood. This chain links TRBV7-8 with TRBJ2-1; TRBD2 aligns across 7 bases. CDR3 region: CASSLVPLAAYNEQFF. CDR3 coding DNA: TGTGCCAGCAGCTTAGTACCTCTAGCGGCTTACAATGAGCAGTTCTTC.